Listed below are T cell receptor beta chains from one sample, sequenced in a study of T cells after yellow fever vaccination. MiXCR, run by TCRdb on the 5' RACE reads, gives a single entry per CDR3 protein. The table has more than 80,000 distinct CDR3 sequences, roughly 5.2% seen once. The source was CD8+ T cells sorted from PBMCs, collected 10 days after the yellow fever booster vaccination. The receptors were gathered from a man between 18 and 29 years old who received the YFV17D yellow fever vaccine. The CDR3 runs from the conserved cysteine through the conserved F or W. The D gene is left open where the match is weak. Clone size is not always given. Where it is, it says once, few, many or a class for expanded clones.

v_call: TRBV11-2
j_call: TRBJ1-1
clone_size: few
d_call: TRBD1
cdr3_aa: CASSNSGTGVTEAFF
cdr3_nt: TGTGCCAGCAGCAACTCCGGGACAGGGGTCACTGAAGCTTTCTTT

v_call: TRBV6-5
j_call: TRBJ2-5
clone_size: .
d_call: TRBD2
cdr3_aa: CASRVQRGAPQETQYF
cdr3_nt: TGTGCCAGCAGAGTTCAGCGGGGGGCCCCCCAAGAGACCCAGTACTTC

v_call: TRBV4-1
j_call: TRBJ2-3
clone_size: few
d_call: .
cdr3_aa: CASSIRSQGIGTDTQYF
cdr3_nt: TGCGCCAGCAGCATCAGAAGTCAGGGTATAGGCACAGATACGCAGTATTTT

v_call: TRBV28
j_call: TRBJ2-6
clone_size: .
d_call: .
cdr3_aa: CATSGGPSGANVLTF
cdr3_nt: TGTGCCACCAGCGGCGGGCCCTCTGGGGCCAACGTCCTGACTTTC

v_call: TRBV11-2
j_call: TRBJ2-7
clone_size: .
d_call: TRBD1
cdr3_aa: CASSSRGQGAYEQYF
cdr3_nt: TGTGCCAGCAGCTCGAGGGGGCAGGGGGCCTACGAGCAGTACTTC

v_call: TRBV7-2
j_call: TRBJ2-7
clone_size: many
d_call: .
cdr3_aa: CASSLSWDTSSYEQYF
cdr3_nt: TGTGCCAGCAGCTTATCGTGGGACACGAGCTCCTACGAGCAGTACTTC

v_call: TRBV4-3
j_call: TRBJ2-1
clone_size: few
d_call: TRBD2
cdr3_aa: CASSQDFRGGPPHNEQFF
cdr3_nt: TGCGCCAGCAGCCAAGATTTTCGCGGGGGGCCTCCCCACAATGAGCAGTTCTTC

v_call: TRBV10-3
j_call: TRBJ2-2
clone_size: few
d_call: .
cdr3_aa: CAPYPHRERLSTGELFF
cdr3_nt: TGTGCCCCCTACCCCCACAGGGAGAGGCTTTCAACCGGGGAGCTGTTTTTT

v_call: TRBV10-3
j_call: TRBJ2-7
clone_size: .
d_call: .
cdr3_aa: CAISARDSMDSYEQYF
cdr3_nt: TGTGCCATCAGTGCCCGGGACTCCATGGACTCCTACGAGCAGTACTTC

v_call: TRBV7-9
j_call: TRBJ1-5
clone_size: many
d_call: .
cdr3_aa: CASSLEDTNQPQHF
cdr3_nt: TGTGCCAGCAGCTTAGAGGACACCAATCAGCCCCAGCATTTT

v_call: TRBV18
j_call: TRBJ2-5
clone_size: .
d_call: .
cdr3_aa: CASSSPAVQETQYF
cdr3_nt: TGTGCCAGCTCATCCCCCGCAGTTCAGGAGACCCAGTACTTC

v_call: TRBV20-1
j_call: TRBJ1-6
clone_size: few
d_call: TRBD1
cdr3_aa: CSASDRVDSPLHF
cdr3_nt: TGCAGTGCCTCAGACAGGGTGGATTCACCCCTCCACTTT

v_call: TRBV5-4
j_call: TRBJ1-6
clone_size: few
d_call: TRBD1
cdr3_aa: CASSPGTGNGSPLHF
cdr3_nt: TGTGCCAGCAGCCCCGGGACAGGGAATGGTTCACCCCTCCACTTT

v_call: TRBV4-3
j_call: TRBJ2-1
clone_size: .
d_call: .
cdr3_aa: CASSQDFWASSSYNEQFF
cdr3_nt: TGCGCCAGCAGCCAAGATTTCTGGGCCTCAAGCTCCTACAATGAGCAGTTCTTC

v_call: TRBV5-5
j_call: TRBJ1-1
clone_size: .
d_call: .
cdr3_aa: CASSFPSRGDTEAFF
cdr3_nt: TGTGCCAGCAGCTTCCCGAGCCGTGGGGACACTGAAGCTTTCTTT

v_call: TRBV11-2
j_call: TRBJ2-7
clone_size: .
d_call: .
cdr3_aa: CASSLVRFGGQEQYF
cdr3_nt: TGTGCCAGCAGCTTAGTACGTTTCGGGGGGCAAGAGCAGTACTTC

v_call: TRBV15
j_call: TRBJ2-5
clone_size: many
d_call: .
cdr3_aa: CATSSRWGSGKETQYF
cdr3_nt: TGTGCCACCAGCTCCCGGTGGGGTAGCGGTAAAGAGACCCAGTACTTC

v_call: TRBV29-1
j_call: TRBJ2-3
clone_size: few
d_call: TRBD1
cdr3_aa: CSVEMTGSPPDTQYF
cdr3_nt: TGCAGCGTTGAGATGACAGGGAGTCCGCCAGATACGCAGTATTTT

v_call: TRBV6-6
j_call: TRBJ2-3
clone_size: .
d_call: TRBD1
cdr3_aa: CASSRTGGGTDTQYF
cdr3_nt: TGTGCCAGCAGTAGGACAGGGGGAGGCACAGATACGCAGTATTTT

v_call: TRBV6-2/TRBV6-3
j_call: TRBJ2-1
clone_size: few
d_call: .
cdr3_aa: CASRYSSSYNEQFF
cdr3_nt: TGTGCCAGCAGGTACAGTTCCTCCTACAATGAGCAGTTCTTC

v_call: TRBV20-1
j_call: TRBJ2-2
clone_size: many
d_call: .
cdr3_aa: CSARVPNTGELFF
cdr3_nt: TGCAGTGCTAGGGTTCCGAACACCGGGGAGCTGTTTTTT

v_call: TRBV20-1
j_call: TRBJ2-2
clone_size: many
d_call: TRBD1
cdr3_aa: CSAWDRGTGELFF
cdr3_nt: TGCAGTGCTTGGGACAGGGGCACCGGGGAGCTGTTTTTT

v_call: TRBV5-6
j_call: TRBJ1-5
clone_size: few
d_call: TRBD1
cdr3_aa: CASSQGTAVAPQHF
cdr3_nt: TGTGCCAGCAGCCAAGGGACAGCCGTTGCGCCCCAGCATTTT

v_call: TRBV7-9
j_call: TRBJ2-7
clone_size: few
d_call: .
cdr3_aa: CACRSRYEQYF
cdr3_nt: TGTGCCTGCCGGAGTCGGTACGAGCAGTACTTC

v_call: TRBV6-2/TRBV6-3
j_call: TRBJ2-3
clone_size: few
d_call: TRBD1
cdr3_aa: CASSYRGGRGRWTDTQYF
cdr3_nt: TGTGCCAGCAGTTACAGGGGCGGAAGGGGGCGATGGACAGATACGCAGTATTTT

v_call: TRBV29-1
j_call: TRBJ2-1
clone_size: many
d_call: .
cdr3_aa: CSVDVQRNLYNEQFF
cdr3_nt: TGCAGCGTTGACGTTCAGCGGAACCTCTACAATGAGCAGTTCTTC